The TCR beta chain under discussion was sequenced for a study of cytomegalovirus exposure and HLA in healthy donors. Study overall: From HLA-typed donors, an early data release held roughly 80 million unique TCRs. Whole-study findings and limits: Apparent HLA restriction characterized most CMV-associated TCR beta chains in a later analysis. A later analysis revealed that TCR association rates differed between HLA loci, peaking at DRB1 and bottoming out at HLA-C. Based on reports, TCR beta sequences accurately predicted HLA-A and HLA-B alleles for most subjects.

The PCR made use of 60 Vbeta and 13 Jbeta primers. Assay used: immunoSEQ multiplex PCR; TCRdb lists only in-frame clones, some missing. The data hold about 120,000 clones, with about 75% observed a single time. This clone was detected a few times. Its antigen is not identified. Sequenced input: PBMCs. The clonotype comes from a woman aged 40 to 50 in good health and CMV-seropositive.

CDR3 sequence: CASKKPLTGIWGYTF. The CDR3 DNA sequence: TGTGCCAGCAAGAAGCCCTTAACAGGAATATGGGGCTACACCTTC. The gene calls are TRBV7-9 and TRBJ1-2, with D tentatively TRBD1 (5 bases). The CDR3 is 15 amino acids. The germline V gene encodes CDR1 SEHNR and CDR2 FQNEAQ (reference sequence). The V end was cut by 7 bases, the J end by 8 bases, with 23 bases between.